Listed below are T cell receptor beta chains from one sample, sequenced in a study of T cell responses to AZD1222 COVID-19 vaccine. Clones were sequenced by immunoSEQ multiplex PCR, and TCRdb holds only the in-frame ones, with some missing. Of approximately 79,000 clones in the sample, 65% to 90% are singletons; the top ten hold over 7.5%. Specimen: peripheral blood, collected on day 0 of AZD1222 vaccination. The receptors stem from an adult in good health. The CDR3 runs from the conserved cysteine through the conserved F or W. The order of the fields is V gene, clone size, D gene, J gene, CDR3 DNA, CDR3 protein. The D gene is left open where the match is weak. A row's size may be missing; if present it is once, few, many or a size class.

TRBV7-2	NA	NA	TRBJ2-3	TGTGCCAGCAGCTTAGGGGGTTTGAGGGATACGCAGTATTTT	CASSLGGLRDTQYF
TRBV29-1	NA	TRBD2	TRBJ2-2	TGCAGCGGTCTGACGGCGGGAGAGACCGGGGAGCTGTTTTTT	CSGLTAGETGELFF
TRBV5-5	NA	NA	TRBJ2-1	TGTGCCAGCAGCGTACTGCACAATGAGCAGTTCTTC	CASSVLHNEQFF
TRBV27	NA	TRBD1	TRBJ2-2	TGTGCCAGCAGTCGAGAAGGGACAGGGGGCGCAATCGGGGAGCTGTTTTTT	CASSREGTGGAIGELFF
TRBV6-2/TRBV6-3	NA	TRBD2	TRBJ2-3	TGTGCCAGCAGTTACTCGATGGGACTAGCGGGAGGAGATACGCAGTATTTT	CASSYSMGLAGGDTQYF
TRBV7-2	NA	NA	TRBJ2-7	TGTGCCAGCAGCTTAGTGCGTTCCTACGAGCAGTACTTC	CASSLVRSYEQYF
TRBV19	NA	NA	TRBJ1-1	TGTGCCAGTAGTATTCAGGGCATGAACACTGAAGCTTTCTTT	CASSIQGMNTEAFF
TRBV9	NA	NA	TRBJ2-1	TGTGCCAGCAGCGTAGGGTGGGCTGCCGACAGCTCCTACAATGAGCAGTTCTTC	CASSVGWAADSSYNEQFF
TRBV7-2	NA	NA	TRBJ2-2	TGTGCCAGCAGCTTAGACAGGTTCGCGAACACCGGGGAGCTGTTTTTT	CASSLDRFANTGELFF
TRBV28	NA	TRBD1	TRBJ1-5	TGTGCCAGCAGTTTAGGAGGGAGCGTCAGGGGGGATAATCAGCCCCAGCATTTT	CASSLGGSVRGDNQPQHF
TRBV24-1	NA	NA	TRBJ2-1	TGTGCCACCAGCCCAACCGGGATTGAGCAGTTCTTC	CATSPTGIEQFF
TRBV29-1	NA	TRBD1	TRBJ1-2	TGCAGCGTTACTACAGGGGGGTCTAACTATGGCTACACCTTC	CSVTTGGSNYGYTF
TRBV4-3	once	TRBD2	TRBJ2-1	TGCGCCAGCAGCCAAACCGGGACTAGTTATAATGAGCAGTTCTTC	CASSQTGTSYNEQFF
TRBV6-5	NA	NA	TRBJ1-1	TGTGCCAGCAGGAACAGGGCGGGGACTGAAGCTTTCTTT	CASRNRAGTEAFF